This is a list of T cell receptor beta chains from one sample in a study of CXCR3-negative and CXCR3-positive naive CD8 T cells. TCRdb reworked the 5' RACE reads into one entry per CDR3 protein, no DNA. Its table lists about 130,000 distinct CDR3 sequences. The specimen sequenced was naive CXCR3+ CD8+ T cells from blood. The receptors here all came from a human donor in good health. Some clones in this sample may be carry-over from other donors' samples. Each CDR3 is given with its conserved first and last residue.

CDR3aa	v_gene	j_gene
CASSIGWTPDEQYF	TRBV27	TRBJ2-7
CASSGGTDYQPQHF	TRBV4-3	TRBJ1-5
CASRGPSEQYF	TRBV5-1	TRBJ2-7
CASSLYGGRVEQFF	TRBV27	TRBJ2-1
CSARGNTEAFF	TRBV20-1	TRBJ1-1
CASSLDLASGDNYNEQFF	TRBV7-7	TRBJ2-1
CASSSLGTSGSYHNEQFF	TRBV13	TRBJ2-1
CASSGQGSGANVLTF	TRBV9	TRBJ2-6
CASSLRPNKETQYF	TRBV7-6	TRBJ2-5
CASSPGTGRAYEQYF	TRBV5-1	TRBJ2-7
CASGTSGETQYF	TRBV10-2	TRBJ2-5
CASSPLYIAEEGDGYTF	TRBV18	TRBJ1-2
CASSEQAEHYEQYF	TRBV2	TRBJ2-7
CASGLAGGTDTQYF	TRBV4-1	TRBJ2-3
CASSTRRDTEAFF	TRBV13	TRBJ1-1
CASSLGQLYEQYF	TRBV6-2/TRBV6-3	TRBJ2-7
CASSQAEAWTNEKLFF	TRBV4-1	TRBJ1-4
CASKWSSGLNYGYTF	TRBV2	TRBJ1-2
CASSQQGVSTDTQYF	TRBV14	TRBJ2-3
CASNNGHLQGTEAFF	TRBV11-1	TRBJ1-1
CASSYRQELRQETQYF	TRBV6-1	TRBJ2-5
CASSRRDTGELFF	TRBV6-5	TRBJ2-2
CASSRLHNSANAETQYF	TRBV7-9	TRBJ2-5
CASSSPFGNQPQHF	TRBV12-3/TRBV12-4	TRBJ1-5
CSARARTVNIQYF	TRBV29-1	TRBJ2-4
CASSLVLYGGGAYNEQFF	TRBV7-2	TRBJ2-1
CASSRDSYSGNTIYF	TRBV12-3/TRBV12-4	TRBJ1-3
CASSQKSLSKGVAKDTQYF	TRBV3-1	TRBJ2-3
CASSYVALATPDTQYF	TRBV6-5	TRBJ2-3
CASSQDPAGYNEQFF	TRBV4-2	TRBJ2-1
CASSLMSGNEKLFF	TRBV7-9	TRBJ1-4
CASSLTTGRNTEAFF	TRBV12-3/TRBV12-4	TRBJ1-1
CASSSSGTSSYNEQFF	TRBV7-9	TRBJ2-1
CASSQLPPSGYNEQFF	TRBV23-1	TRBJ2-1
CSARDAVSTDTQYF	TRBV20-1	TRBJ2-3
CASRPQPSQETQYF	TRBV6-5	TRBJ2-5
CASSIYTLNTEAFF	TRBV19	TRBJ1-1
CASSQGTGYGNTIYF	TRBV4-3	TRBJ1-3
CASSRLSRSGGEEQYF	TRBV7-2	TRBJ2-7
CASSDERGGQFF	TRBV7-9	TRBJ2-1
CASSSTSGGTGELFF	TRBV7-8	TRBJ2-2
CASSIAGTYAFF	TRBV19	TRBJ1-1
CASSLASASGYEQYF	TRBV5-1	TRBJ2-7
CPSSQVSGESPYNEQFF	TRBV4-2	TRBJ2-1
CASSVEGSGELFF	TRBV6-5	TRBJ2-2
CASSSGQGSVAKNIQYF	TRBV5-1	TRBJ2-4